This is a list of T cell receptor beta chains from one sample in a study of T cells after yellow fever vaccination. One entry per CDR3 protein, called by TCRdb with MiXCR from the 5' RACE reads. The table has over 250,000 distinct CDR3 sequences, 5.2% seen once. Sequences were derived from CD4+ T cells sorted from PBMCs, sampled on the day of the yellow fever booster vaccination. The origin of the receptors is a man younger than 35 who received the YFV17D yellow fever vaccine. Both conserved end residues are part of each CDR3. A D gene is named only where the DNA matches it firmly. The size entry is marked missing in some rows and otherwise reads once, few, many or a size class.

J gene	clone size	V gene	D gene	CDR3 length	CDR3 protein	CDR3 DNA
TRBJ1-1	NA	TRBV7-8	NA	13	CASSSDGDTEAFF	TGTGCCAGCAGCTCGGACGGGGACACTGAAGCTTTCTTT
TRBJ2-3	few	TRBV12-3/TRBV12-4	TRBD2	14	CASLASGGVDTQYF	TGTGCCAGCCTGGCTAGCGGGGGGGTAGATACGCAGTATTTT
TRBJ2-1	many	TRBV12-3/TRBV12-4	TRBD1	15	CASSFEDRVYNEQFF	TGTGCCAGCAGTTTTGAGGACAGGGTCTACAATGAGCAGTTCTTC
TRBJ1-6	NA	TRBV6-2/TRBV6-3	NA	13	CASSYTRFSPLHF	TGTGCCAGCAGTTACACGCGTTTCTCACCCCTCCACTTT
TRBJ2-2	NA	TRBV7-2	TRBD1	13	CASSFTGAGELFF	TGTGCCAGCAGCTTTACAGGGGCCGGGGAGCTGTTTTTT
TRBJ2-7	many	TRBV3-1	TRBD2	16	CASSQDSAGARYEQYF	TGTGCCAGCAGCCAAGATTCAGCGGGGGCACGCTACGAGCAGTACTTC
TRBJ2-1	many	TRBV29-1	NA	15	CSGSLGALSGQPQFF	TGCAGCGGATCTCTAGGAGCTTTGAGCGGGCAACCGCAGTTCTTC
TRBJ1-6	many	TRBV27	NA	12	CASKIGRSPLHF	TGTGCCAGCAAGATTGGAAGGTCACCCCTCCACTTT
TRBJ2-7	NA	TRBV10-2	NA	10	CASGGYEQYF	TGCGCCAGCGGGGGCTACGAGCAGTACTTC
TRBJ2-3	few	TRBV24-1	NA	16	CATSELGGGRADTQYF	TGTGCCACCAGTGAACTGGGGGGGGGCCGGGCAGATACGCAGTATTTT
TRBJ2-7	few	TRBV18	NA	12	CASSPGNYEQYF	TGTGCCAGCTCACCAGGCAACTACGAGCAGTACTTC
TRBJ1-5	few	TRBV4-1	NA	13	CASSQEGDQPQHF	TGCGCCAGCAGCCAAGAAGGGGATCAGCCCCAGCATTTT
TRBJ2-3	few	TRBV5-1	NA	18	CASSLRGWTDISTDTQYF	TGCGCCAGCAGCTTGAGGGGCTGGACAGACATTAGCACAGATACGCAGTATTTT
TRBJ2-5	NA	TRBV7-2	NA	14	CASSARLGQETQYF	TGTGCCAGCAGCGCCAGACTGGGCCAAGAGACCCAGTACTTC
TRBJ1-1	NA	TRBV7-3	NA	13	CASSPGRATEAFF	TGTGCCAGCAGCCCGGGGAGAGCCACTGAAGCTTTCTTT
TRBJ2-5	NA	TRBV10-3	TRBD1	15	CAIRAGTGGQETQYF	TGTGCCATCAGAGCCGGGACAGGGGGCCAAGAGACCCAGTACTTC
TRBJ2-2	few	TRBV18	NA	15	CASSPPTQGTGELFF	TGTGCCAGCTCACCACCGACTCAGGGGACCGGGGAGCTGTTTTTT
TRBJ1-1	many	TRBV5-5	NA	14	CASSPSGGNTEAFF	TGTGCCAGCAGCCCCAGTGGCGGGAACACTGAAGCTTTCTTT
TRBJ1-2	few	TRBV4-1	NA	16	CASSQEQGGLNYGYTF	TGCGCCAGCAGCCAAGAGCAGGGCGGATTAAACTATGGCTACACCTTC
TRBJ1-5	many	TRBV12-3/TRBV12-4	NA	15	CASSWDLYSNQPQHF	TGTGCCAGCAGTTGGGACCTCTATAGCAATCAGCCCCAGCATTTT
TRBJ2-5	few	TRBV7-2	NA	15	CASSPNTGRRETQYF	TGTGCCAGCAGCCCGAACACAGGGAGGCGGGAGACCCAGTACTTC
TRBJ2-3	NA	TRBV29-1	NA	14	CSGGADPSTDTQYF	TGCAGCGGCGGGGCCGACCCTAGCACAGATACGCAGTATTTT
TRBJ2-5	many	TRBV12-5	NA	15	CASGLYRGGGETQYF	TGTGCTAGTGGTTTGTACCGAGGTGGAGGAGAGACCCAGTACTTC
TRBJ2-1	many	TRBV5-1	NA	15	CASSLAGETYNEQFF	TGCGCCAGCAGCTTGGCCGGGGAAACCTACAATGAGCAGTTCTTC
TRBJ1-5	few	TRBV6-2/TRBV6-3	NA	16	CASSYSWKGGNQPQHF	TGTGCCAGCAGTTACTCGTGGAAGGGTGGCAATCAGCCCCAGCATTTT
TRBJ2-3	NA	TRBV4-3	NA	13	CASSQEITDTQYF	TGCGCCAGCAGCCAGGAGATCACAGATACGCAGTATTTT
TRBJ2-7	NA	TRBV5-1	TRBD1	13	CASSTGKSYEQYF	TGCGCCAGCTCGACAGGGAAATCCTACGAGCAGTACTTC
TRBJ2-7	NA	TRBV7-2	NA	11	CASSLSAEQYF	TGTGCCAGCAGCTTGTCAGCGGAGCAGTACTTC
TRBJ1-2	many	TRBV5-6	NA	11	CASSRRRGYTF	TGTGCCAGCAGCCGGAGACGAGGCTACACCTTC
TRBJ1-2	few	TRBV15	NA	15	CATSRDVTQDYGYTF	TGTGCCACCAGCAGAGATGTTACCCAGGACTATGGCTACACCTTC
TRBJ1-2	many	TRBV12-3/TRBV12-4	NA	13	CASSFQGAYGYTF	TGTGCCAGCAGTTTCCAGGGAGCGTATGGCTACACCTTC
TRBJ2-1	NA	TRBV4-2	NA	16	CASSQGGGLPSDEQFF	TGTGCCAGCAGCCAAGGTGGGGGACTCCCGAGCGATGAGCAGTTCTTC
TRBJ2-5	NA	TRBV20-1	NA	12	CSAMGNRETQYF	TGCAGTGCTATGGGAAACCGAGAGACCCAGTACTTC
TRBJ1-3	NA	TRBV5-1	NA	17	CASSLNGRLSSGNTIYF	TGCGCCAGCAGCTTGAACGGGCGGTTGAGCTCTGGAAACACCATATATTTT
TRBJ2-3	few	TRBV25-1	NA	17	CASSEYRDTSSTDTQYF	TGTGCCAGCAGTGAATATAGGGACACTTCTAGCACAGATACGCAGTATTTT
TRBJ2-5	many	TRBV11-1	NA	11	CASRDQETQYF	TGTGCCAGCAGGGATCAAGAGACCCAGTACTTC
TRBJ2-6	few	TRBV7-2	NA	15	CASNRESSGANVLTF	TGTGCCAGCAACAGGGAAAGTTCTGGGGCCAACGTCCTGACTTTC
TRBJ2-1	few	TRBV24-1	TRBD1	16	CATSDAGQGAENEQFF	TGTGCCACCAGTGACGCCGGACAGGGGGCGGAAAATGAGCAGTTCTTC
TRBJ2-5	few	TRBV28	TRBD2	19	CASIPREGKADIVQETQYF	TGTGCCAGCATCCCTAGGGAGGGCAAGGCAGACATCGTGCAAGAGACCCAGTACTTC
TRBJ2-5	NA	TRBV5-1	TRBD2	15	CASSALAGGEETQYF	TGCGCCAGCAGCGCCTTAGCGGGAGGTGAAGAGACCCAGTACTTC
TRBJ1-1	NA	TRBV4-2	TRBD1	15	CASSQGSGGDTEAFF	TGTGCCAGCAGCCAAGGCTCAGGGGGCGACACTGAAGCTTTCTTT
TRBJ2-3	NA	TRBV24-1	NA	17	CATSDSASRIGTDTQYF	TGTGCCACCAGTGATTCGGCTAGCAGGATCGGCACAGATACGCAGTATTTT
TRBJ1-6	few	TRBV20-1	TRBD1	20	CSARDIRGQGASSYNSPLHF	TGCAGTGCTAGAGACATACGGGGACAGGGGGCGAGCTCCTATAATTCACCCCTCCACTTT
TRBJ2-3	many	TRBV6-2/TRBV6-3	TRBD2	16	CASRPPSGGSTDTQYF	TGTGCCAGCCGGCCACCTAGCGGGGGGAGCACAGATACGCAGTATTTT
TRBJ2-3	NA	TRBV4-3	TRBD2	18	CASSQESPSGGFTDTQYF	TGCGCCAGCAGCCAAGAGAGTCCGAGCGGGGGATTCACAGATACGCAGTATTTT
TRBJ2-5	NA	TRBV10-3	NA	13	CAINGIPEETQYF	TGTGCCATCAACGGAATCCCAGAAGAGACCCAGTACTTC
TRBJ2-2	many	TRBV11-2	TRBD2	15	CASRIGLATPGELFF	TGTGCCAGCAGAATCGGACTAGCGACTCCCGGGGAGCTGTTTTTT
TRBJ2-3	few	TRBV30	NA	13	CAWSAGAGDTQYF	TGTGCCTGGAGTGCAGGGGCGGGAGATACGCAGTATTTT
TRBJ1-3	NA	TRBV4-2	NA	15	CASSQGVVSGNTIYF	TGTGCCAGCAGCCAGGGGGTCGTTTCTGGAAACACCATATATTTT
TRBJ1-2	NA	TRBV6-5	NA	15	CASSSEQEANYGYTF	TGTGCCAGCAGTTCGGAACAGGAGGCCAACTATGGCTACACCTTC
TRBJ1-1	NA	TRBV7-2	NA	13	CASTQRGGTEAFF	TGTGCCAGCACCCAGAGGGGCGGCACTGAAGCTTTCTTT
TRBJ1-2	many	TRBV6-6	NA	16	CASSRKQETFNYGYTF	TGTGCCAGCAGTCGAAAACAGGAGACCTTTAACTATGGCTACACCTTC
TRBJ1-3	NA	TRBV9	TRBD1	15	CASSVTGDGGNTIYF	TGTGCCAGCAGCGTAACAGGGGATGGTGGAAACACCATATATTTT
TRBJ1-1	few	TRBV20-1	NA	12	CSATPRFTEAFF	TGCAGTGCTACCCCCCGGTTCACTGAAGCTTTCTTT
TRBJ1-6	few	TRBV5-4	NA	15	CASSLGTANNSPLHF	TGTGCCAGCAGCTTGGGGACAGCCAATAATTCACCCCTCCACTTT
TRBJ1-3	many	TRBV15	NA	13	CATSLQGGNTIYF	TGTGCCACCAGCCTACAGGGCGGAAACACCATATATTTT
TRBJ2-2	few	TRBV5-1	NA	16	CASSLTGGAATGELFF	TGCGCCAGCAGCTTGACGGGGGGCGCCGCCACCGGGGAGCTGTTTTTT